This record concerns one T cell receptor beta chain sequence. Its antigen is as yet unknown. The data are from a study of T cells in localized non-small cell lung cancer. Findings and caveats of the study: An association was observed between higher blood T cell density and longer overall survival. It was uninvolved adjacent lung that showed the highest T cell clonality, exceeding tumor. In adjacent lung, a median approximately 60 of the top 100 tumor clones were found.

The junction had 5 bases not matched to a gene; V was cut back by 1 base and J by 0 bases. The germline CDR1 and CDR2 sequences are LNHNV and YYDKDF (reference sequence). The CDR3 consists of 18 residues. Produced via immunoSEQ multiplex PCR; TCRdb's table is partial and in-frame only. The data contain 4,000 to 6,000 clones, more than 40% of them singletons. The gene calls are TRBV15 and TRBJ2-5; the match to TRBD2 covers 13 bases. Here the sequenced sample was lung tumor tissue, taken before any cancer treatment. This TCR was sampled from a man aged 40 to 70 with stage I lung adenocarcinoma. CDR3 in amino acids: CATSRGLAGGLYQETQYF. CDR3 nucleotide sequence: TGTGCCACCAGCAGAGGACTAGCGGGGGGACTGTACCAAGAGACCCAGTACTTC.